Below, 27 T cell receptor beta chains from the same sample are listed, as sequenced in a study of T-cell reconstitution after alpha-beta-depleted transplantation in children. As it was prepared, the TCRbeta library received unique molecular identifiers. TCRdb independently ran MiXCR on the PCR reads; one entry per CDR3 protein. In the table there are 200,000 to 300,000 distinct CDR3 sequences, approximately 12% of which are singletons. Sequences were derived from PBMCs from the stem cell graft donor, sampled from the stem cell graft. Receptor source: a human donor who donated a stem cell graft to a child with acute lymphoblastic leukemia.

This clonotype was picked up many times. The gene calls are TRBV7-9 and TRBJ1-1; D is ambiguous. Trimming stripped 2 bases from V and 4 bases from J, with 8 bases between. CDR3 length equals 13 residues. Germline-derived CDR1 and CDR2 are SEHNR and FQNEAQ (reference sequence). CDR3: CASSLKVSTEAFF. DNA for the CDR3: TGTGCCAGCAGCTTAAAAGTCTCCACTGAAGCTTTCTTT.

Of note for this clonotype: One base away lies a much larger clone, so this may be a sequencing read error. The V call is TRBV12-3 or TRBV12-4, the J call TRBJ1-2, with unresolved D. The CDR3 is 13 residues long. Trimming took 3 bases from V and 8 from J, leaving 13 bases between them. The CDR3 DNA reads as TGTGCCAGCAGTTTTGAGGAGTTCGGAGGCTACACCTTC. Translated, it gives CASSFEEFGGYTF.

Many counts were recorded for this clonotype. The chain is built from TRBV7-2 and TRBJ2-2, with D possibly TRBD2 on 6 matching bases. The germline CDR1 and CDR2 sequences are SGHTA and FQGNSA. The CDR3 extends over 14 amino acids. With 4 bases removed from V and 5 bases from J, the gap between germline ends came to 11 bases. The CDR3: CASSSGLATGELFF. CDR3 coding DNA: TGTGCCAGCAGCTCGGGTCTAGCGACCGGGGAGCTGTTTTTT.

This clonotype was seen at least ten times. The CDR3 is CSARPDTGNEQFF. CDR3 DNA sequence: TGCAGTGCTAGACCAGATACAGGCAATGAGCAGTTCTTC. The chain joins TRBV20-1 to TRBJ2-1, with a tentative D call TRBD1 (5 bases). CDR3 length: 13 amino acids. CDR1 and CDR2 from the germline V gene are DFQATT and SNEGSKA (reference sequence). Trimming took off 2 bases at V and 6 bases at J, with 11 bases between the two ends.

The table lists this clonotype with many counts. The chain uses TRBV4-2 and TRBJ1-2; D perhaps matches TRBD1 (5 bases). The V gene lost 1 base and the J gene lost 2 bases, with 11 bases spanning the gap. This CDR3 is built from 15 residues. CDR1 is LGHNA and CDR2 is YNFKEQ in the germline V gene. CDR3 sequence reads: CASSQASGGNYGYTF. The CDR3 DNA reads TGTGCCAGCAGCCAAGCGAGCGGGGGGAACTATGGCTACACCTTC.

Only a few counts were recorded for this clonotype. The V and J genes are TRBV29-1 and TRBJ1-4; TRBD1 agrees at 7 bases. The V gene end was trimmed by 6 bases and the J gene end by 7 bases; junction bases not matched to a gene: 8. In germline, CDR1 is SQVTM, CDR2 ANQGSEA. The CDR3 loop spans 13 amino acids. The CDR3 nucleotides read TGCAGCGTCCGGGTCTCAGGGGGTGAAAAACTGTTTTTT. It translates to CSVRVSGGEKLFF. Supplemented by reference TRBV29-1 and TRBJ1-4, the full variable domain reads SAVISQKPSRDICQRGTSLTIQCQVDSQVTMMFWYRQQPGQSLTLIATANQGSEATYESGFVIDKFPISRPNLTFSTLTVSNMSPEDSSIYLCSVRVSGGEKLFFGSGTQLSVL.

This clonotype has just a few counts. The chain couples TRBV20-1 to TRBJ2-1; 14 bases are a match to TRBD2. Germline assignment: CDR1 DFQATT and CDR2 SNEGSKA (reference sequence). CDR3 length equals 20 residues. Trimming took 1 base from V and 9 from J; bases not matched to a gene: 20. CDR3 sequence reads: CSARVKGLAGDPFRSGEQFF. Here the CDR3 DNA reads TGCAGTGCTAGAGTGAAGGGACTAGCGGGAGACCCTTTCCGATCCGGTGAGCAGTTCTTC.

This clonotype was counted ten times or more. CDR3 DNA: TGTGCCAGCCAGACAGGGTCCCTCTACGAGCAGTACTTC. The encoded protein is CASQTGSLYEQYF. The chain employs TRBV7-9 and TRBJ2-7; 7 positions match TRBD1. The CDR3 covers 13 residues. Trimming removed 8 bases from V and 3 bases from J; junction bases left unmatched: 7. Germline-derived CDR1 and CDR2 are SEHNR and FQNEAQ (reference sequence).

This clonotype was counted many times. In DNA form, the CDR3 reads TGTGCCAGCAGCTTAGTGCTAGCGGGAGAATACGAGCAGTACTTC. Translating gives CASSLVLAGEYEQYF. The V gene is TRBV7-2, the J gene TRBJ2-7, with 10 bases fitting TRBD2. The CDR3 length is 15 residues. The V segment lost 1 base and the J segment 4 bases; nucleotides outside the gene matches: 4. Germline V gene lookup returns CDR1 SGHTA and CDR2 FQGNSA.

The rearrangement uses TRBV14 and TRBJ2-7; 11 bases fit TRBD2. The V segment lost 1 base and the J segment 3 bases; nucleotides outside the gene matches: 5. The germline CDR1 and CDR2 sequences are SGHDN and FVKESK. This CDR3 is 16 amino acids long. The CDR3 spells CASSQGGGLADYEQYF. CDR3 nucleotides: TGTGCCAGCAGCCAAGGTGGGGGACTAGCGGACTACGAGCAGTACTTC.

This chain links TRBV5-1 with TRBJ1-5; possible D gene TRBD1, 5 bases. Trimming removed 0 bases at V and 5 bases at J, with 9 bases between. Germline lookup yields CDR1 SGHRS and CDR2 YFSETQ. The length of the CDR3 is 14 residues. The chain's CDR3 is CASSLAGGDQPQHF. Written as DNA, the CDR3 is TGCGCCAGCAGCTTGGCTGGGGGGGATCAGCCCCAGCATTTT.

This clonotype was counted many times. The V gene is TRBV6-1, the J gene TRBJ1-1; 7 bases map to TRBD1. Germline V gene data show CDR1 as MNHNS and CDR2 as SASEGT. V lost 6 bases, J lost 1 base, and 5 bases stayed unmatched. The CDR3 length is 14 residues. As DNA, the CDR3 is TGTGCCAGCAGCGCTGGGACAGCGAACACTGAAGCTTTCTTT. It yields the protein CASSAGTANTEAFF.

There are many counts of this clonotype. This rearrangement joins TRBV10-1 to TRBJ2-7; D gene ambiguous. Trimming shortened V by 4 bases and J by 2 bases, and 9 bases separated the two germline ends. CDR1 is WNHNN, CDR2 SYGVQD, per germline (reference sequence). The CDR3 spans 13 residues. The CDR3 loop reads CASSGMLTYEQYF. CDR3 nucleotides: TGCGCCAGCAGTGGTATGCTTACCTACGAGCAGTACTTC.

This clonotype has more than one count but fewer than ten. The V and J genes are TRBV12-3 or TRBV12-4 and TRBJ2-2; no clear D. The CDR3 extends over 14 amino acids. Trimming cost V 10 bases and J 5 bases, with 17 bases left between them. CDR3 in DNA: TGTGCCACGCAAGGGCGCTCGCGGACCGGGGAGCTGTTTTTT. It translates to CATQGRSRTGELFF.

This clonotype has at least ten counts. This chain joins TRBV12-3 or TRBV12-4 and TRBJ1-5; the D gene is possibly TRBD1 (5 bases). The CDR3 has 14 amino acids. The ends were cut back, 3 bases at V and 3 bases at J, with 9 bases in the middle. The CDR3 spells CASSFSGDNQPQHF. CDR3 nucleotides: TGTGCCAGCAGTTTTTCGGGGGACAATCAGCCCCAGCATTTT.

This clonotype was detected many times. Here the CDR3 DNA reads TGCGCCAGCAGCTTGTTATCAGTCGACTATGGCTACACCTTC. Its translation is CASSLLSVDYGYTF. V gene TRBV5-1 combines with J gene TRBJ1-2; D is unresolved. Germline V gene sequence: CDR1 SGHRS, CDR2 YFSETQ. The CDR3 spans 14 residues. The ends were cut back, 1 base at V and 3 bases at J, with 10 bases in the middle.

This clonotype was detected many times. V is TRBV5-1 and J is TRBJ2-3, with D perhaps given as TRBD1 or TRBD2 (5 bases each). The CDR3 is 16 amino acids. V gave up 4 bases and J gave up 3 bases, with 18 bases separating them. Germline V gene sequence: CDR1 SGHRS, CDR2 YFSETQ. CDR3 sequence reads: CASSTQGAGTTDTQYF. The CDR3 coding sequence is TGCGCCAGCAGCACGCAGGGAGCAGGTACAACAGATACGCAGTATTTT.

This clonotype came up a few times. This chain uses TRBV28 with TRBJ2-7; perhaps TRBD2 as D (7 bases). Germline V lookup: CDR1 MDHEN, CDR2 SYDVKM. Trimming stripped 4 bases from V and 0 bases from J, with 16 bases between. This CDR3 is built from 16 residues. CDR3 protein: CASSSGGHSDSYEQYF. DNA for the CDR3: TGTGCCAGCAGTTCGGGGGGACATTCGGACTCCTACGAGCAGTACTTC.

This clonotype was counted at least ten times. The V call is TRBV7-8, the J call TRBJ2-5, with D unclear. V was pared by 2 bases and J by 5 bases, with 12 bases between. Germline assignment: CDR1 SGHVS and CDR2 FQNEAQ. This CDR3 region has 14 residues. Here the CDR3 DNA reads TGTGCCAGCAGCTTAACCTCAGCGAGCGAGACCCAGTACTTC. It translates to CASSLTSASETQYF.

This clonotype was found many times. The chain joins TRBV11-2 to TRBJ1-3; D is unresolved. The CDR3 consists of 16 residues. Germline-derived CDR1 and CDR2 are SGHAT and FQNNGV. V dropped 3 bases and J dropped 0 bases, with 12 bases sitting between them. CDR3 sequence: CASSFRSPGSGNTIYF. DNA of the CDR3: TGTGCCAGCAGCTTCCGATCACCGGGCTCTGGAAACACCATATATTTT.

This clonotype was observed many times. The rearrangement joins TRBV28 to TRBJ2-7; D tentatively fits TRBD1 or TRBD2 (5 bases each). Germline V gene sequence: CDR1 MDHEN, CDR2 SYDVKM. The CDR3 is made up of 14 amino acids. Deletions cut 8 bases from V and 6 bases from J, with 20 bases between. The CDR3 DNA is TGTGCCAGCCTAGCCGGGACCCGGGCCCCCGAGCAGTACTTC. It specifies CASLAGTRAPEQYF.

This clonotype was detected ten times or more. The chain employs TRBV20-1 and TRBJ2-4; TRBD2 is a possible D gene (6 bases). The V gene's germline CDR1 is DFQATT and CDR2 SNEGSKA (reference sequence). Deletions cut 0 bases from V and 2 bases from J, with 11 bases between. This CDR3 region has 15 residues. The chain's CDR3 is CSARDRAGSKNIQYF. The CDR3 DNA is TGCAGTGCTAGAGATCGAGCGGGTTCCAAAAACATTCAGTACTTC.

There are many counts of this clonotype. The gene calls are TRBV27 and TRBJ2-1; the D gene is possibly TRBD2 (6 bases). Between the trimmed V and J ends, which lost 7 bases and 8 bases, there was a span of 15 bases. This CDR3 comprises 13 residues. The germline V gene encodes CDR1 MNHEY and CDR2 SMNVEV (reference sequence). This chain's CDR3 is CASNPAEGDEQFF. The CDR3 DNA reads TGTGCCAGCAACCCAGCGGAGGGAGATGAGCAGTTCTTC.

Many counts were recorded for this clonotype. The chain links TRBV7-2 to TRBJ2-7; D is ambiguous. Trimming stripped 1 base from V and 3 bases from J, with 10 bases between. The CDR3 sequence is 14 residues long. The germline CDR1 and CDR2 sequences are SGHTA and FQGNSA. CDR3 protein: CASSLGRRLYEQYF. In DNA form, the CDR3 reads TGTGCCAGCAGCTTAGGTCGACGGCTCTACGAGCAGTACTTC.

The table lists this clonotype with many counts. This chain links TRBV4-3 with TRBJ2-7; D possibly uses TRBD1 or TRBD2 (6 bases each). The germline CDR1 and CDR2 sequences are LGHNA and YSLEER. The CDR3 sequence is 14 residues long. The V and J ends lost 4 bases and 2 bases respectively, with 12 bases between them. The CDR3 here is CASSPRGVTYEQYF. CDR3 DNA: TGCGCCAGCAGCCCAAGGGGGGTCACCTACGAGCAGTACTTC.

This clonotype occurred many times. The chain uses TRBV27 and TRBJ2-5; 10 positions match TRBD2. The junction had 4 bases not matched to a gene; V was cut back by 2 bases and J by 1 base. Germline values: CDR1 MNHEY, CDR2 SMNVEV (reference sequence). The CDR3 runs to 16 residues. Here the CDR3 reads CASSLSVAGGQETQYF. The CDR3 coding sequence is TGTGCCAGCAGTTTAAGCGTAGCGGGAGGCCAAGAGACCCAGTACTTC.

This clonotype was seen once. V gene TRBV7-1 combines with J gene TRBJ2-7; 7 bases are shared with TRBD2. TRBV7-1 is filed as an ORF, its function uncertain. J lost 5 bases, V lost 10 bases, and 11 bases had no gene match. The CDR3 contains 13 residues. CDR3 sequence: CAMSSGTPDEQYF. The CDR3 region has the DNA TGTGCCATGAGCAGCGGGACTCCCGACGAGCAGTACTTC.